This T cell receptor beta chain comes out of a study of beta chain features in type 1 diabetes. Study-wide points: The similarity of naive, central memory and Treg TCRB repertoires appeared greater among patients than among healthy donors. Across all four CD4+ subsets, people with type 1 diabetes showed modestly shorter TCRB CDR3s.

What was sequenced were expressed TCRB transcripts, since all of the isolated RNA had been reverse transcribed. Profiling relied on immunoSEQ multiplex PCR, and the TCRdb table lists in-frame clones only, not all of them. There are more than 550,000 clones in the sample; around 15% occur only once, and 0.03% to 0.04% lies in the top ten. Remarks on this clone: Antigen unknown.

The CDR3 spans 12 residues. CDR1 MNHEY and CDR2 SVGAGI come from the germline V gene. Trimming cost V 6 bases and J 3 bases, with 9 bases left between them. Sequencing was carried out using naive CD4+ T cells from blood. The receptor was derived from a young man with type 1 diabetes. The gene calls are TRBV6-5 and TRBJ2-7, with D unclear. The CDR3 protein is CASSLGGYEQYF. The CDR3 nucleotides are TGTGCCAGCAGCCTGGGCGGCTACGAGCAGTACTTC.